Listed below are T cell receptor beta chains from one sample, sequenced in a study of blood T cell repertoires in COVID-19. TCRdb's table, derived via immunoSEQ multiplex PCR, lists solely in-frame clones and lacks some. Here the sample spans around 200,000 clones, approximately 82% being singletons. Sample: peripheral blood. These receptors originate from a man aged 45 to 65 with active or convalescent COVID-19. CDR3s include the opening cysteine and the closing phenylalanine or tryptophan.

v_call	cdr3_aa
TRBV7-9	CASSPRQLSGNTIYF
TRBV9	CASSARQGPADSPLHF
TRBV5-6	CASSFPAGGYTF
TRBV5-1	CASSSDRRYTEAFF
TRBV2	CASSTSGEQYF
TRBV5-4	CASSLAGLTDTQYF
TRBV6-1	CASSEAGRSGYYGYTF
TRBV18	CASSSLAGTSGWETQYF
TRBV19	CASTITGANTIYF
TRBV7-9	CASSLAGQAIYEQYF
TRBV5-6	CVSSSGGYNEQFF
TRBV28	CASSRLGASYEQYF
TRBV30	CAWSRGTSGGETQYF
TRBV7-8	CASSLVPGGPGLAYEQYF
TRBV5-5	CASSLAARGRDYNEQFF
TRBV5-6	CASSPYGGSIGYTF
TRBV27	CASSLRQGTSSYNSPLHF
TRBV12-3/TRBV12-4	CASSPGVWQPQHF
TRBV23-1	CASREGQGASGYTF
TRBV9	CASSVGSSKYTQYF
TRBV4-1	CASSQRLAFNTGELFF
TRBV5-6	CASSLAARLASSPYEQYF
TRBV30	CAWSVLRGNGYTF
TRBV28	CASSLSGGQVDGYTF
TRBV5-4	CASSLANAGETQYF
TRBV5-6	CASSPRQGMADTQYF
TRBV28	CASRLRRLADSTDTQYF
TRBV10-1	CASGRKAGGTNTGELFF
TRBV21-1	CASTPPGGGNSPLHF
TRBV3-1/TRBV3-2	CASSLTLRTVDNSPLHF
TRBV5-1	CASSLGGGQPQHF
TRBV2	CASSVGHNSNQPQHF
TRBV18	CASSPLSGDTEAFF
TRBV28	CASSLPSKAFF
TRBV5-1	CASSFREGRLDTQYF
TRBV19	CASKRQPKSSYEQYF
TRBV5-1	CASSPEGAQPQHF
TRBV18	CASSPSTGWDQPQHF
TRBV5-1	CASSSGLAGGRQNTDTQYF
TRBV4-1	CASSQQGFTEAFF
TRBV19	CASSSQGRETQYF
TRBV28	CAIEERAYGYTF
TRBV10-3	CAISGGGTRALSTEAFF
TRBV28	CASRLLGNQPQHF
TRBV15	CATSRGGTGGDEQYF
TRBV28	CASSFLQGSRHF
TRBV19	CASSLGTGDQPQHF
TRBV5-4	CASSLYTSGETQYF
TRBV6-5	CASSYSTRTGELFF
TRBV3-1/TRBV3-2	CASSFRTGQGPQHF
TRBV15	CATSRDLLGGGADNSPLHF
TRBV18	CASSPGSDYGYTF
TRBV9	CASSVGRLNTGELFF
TRBV12-3/TRBV12-4	CASSLGLGEQYF
TRBV2	CASSVNREGSAFF
TRBV18	CASSSRTAWTSYEQYF
TRBV5-1	CASSNSGGPAQDTQYF
TRBV11-2	CASSFGTSGEQYF
TRBV28	CASSLTGGAYNEQFF
TRBV4-2	CASSQHRDSNTGELFF